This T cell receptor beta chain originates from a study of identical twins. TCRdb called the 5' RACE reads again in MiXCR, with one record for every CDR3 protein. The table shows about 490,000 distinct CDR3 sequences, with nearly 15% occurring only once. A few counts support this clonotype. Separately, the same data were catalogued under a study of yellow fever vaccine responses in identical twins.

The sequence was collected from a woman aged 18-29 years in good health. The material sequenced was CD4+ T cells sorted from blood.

CDR3: CASSFLQGLQWEQFF. The DNA of the CDR3 is TGTGCCAGCAGCTTCCTACAGGGGCTACAATGGGAGCAGTTCTTC. The V call is TRBV7-9, the J call TRBJ2-1; the match to TRBD1 covers 7 bases. V was clipped by 3 bases and J by 10 bases; unmatched bases: 12. CDR1 and CDR2 from the germline V gene are SEHNR and FQNEAQ (reference sequence). The CDR3 has 15 residues.